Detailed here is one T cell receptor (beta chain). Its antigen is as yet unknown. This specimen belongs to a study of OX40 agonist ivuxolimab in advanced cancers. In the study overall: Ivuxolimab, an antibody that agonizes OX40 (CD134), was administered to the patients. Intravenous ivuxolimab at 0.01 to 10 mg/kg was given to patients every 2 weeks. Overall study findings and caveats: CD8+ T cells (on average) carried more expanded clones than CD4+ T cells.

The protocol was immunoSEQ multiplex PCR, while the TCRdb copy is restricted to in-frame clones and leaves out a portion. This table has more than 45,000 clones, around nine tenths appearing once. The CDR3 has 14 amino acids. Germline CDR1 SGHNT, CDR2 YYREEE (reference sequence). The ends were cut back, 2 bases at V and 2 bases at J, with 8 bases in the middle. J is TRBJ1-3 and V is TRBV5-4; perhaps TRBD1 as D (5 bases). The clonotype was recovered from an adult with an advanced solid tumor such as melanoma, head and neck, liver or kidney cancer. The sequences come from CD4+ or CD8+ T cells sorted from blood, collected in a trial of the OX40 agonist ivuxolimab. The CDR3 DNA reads TGTGCCAGCAGCTTTACAGGAACTGGAAACACCATATATTTT. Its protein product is CASSFTGTGNTIYF.